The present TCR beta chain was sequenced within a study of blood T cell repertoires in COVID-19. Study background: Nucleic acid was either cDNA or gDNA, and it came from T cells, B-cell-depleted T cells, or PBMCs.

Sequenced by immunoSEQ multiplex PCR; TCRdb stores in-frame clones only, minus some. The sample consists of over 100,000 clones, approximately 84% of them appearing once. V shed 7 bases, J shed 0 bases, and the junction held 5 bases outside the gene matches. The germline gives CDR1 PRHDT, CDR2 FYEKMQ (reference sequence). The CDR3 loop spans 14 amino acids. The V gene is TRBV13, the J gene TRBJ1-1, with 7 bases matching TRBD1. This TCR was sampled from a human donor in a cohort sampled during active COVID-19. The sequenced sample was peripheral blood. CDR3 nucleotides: TGTGCCAGCATCAGGGACAGAGTGAACACTGAAGCTTTCTTT. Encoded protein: CASIRDRVNTEAFF. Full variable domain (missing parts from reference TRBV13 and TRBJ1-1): AAGVIQSPRHLIKEKRETATLKCYPIPRHDTVYWYQQGPGQDPQFLISFYEKMQSDKGSIPDRFSAQQFSDYHSELNMSSLELGDSALYFCASIRDRVNTEAFFGQGTRLTVV.